This is a list of T cell receptor beta chains from one sample in a study of CD8+CD57+ T cells in acquired aplastic anemia. MiXCR was run by TCRdb on the reads, yielding one entry per CDR3 protein. The sample contains fewer than 200,000 distinct CDR3 sequences, about 60% of which appear only once. Sequenced: sorted CD4+, CD8+, or CD8+CD57+ T cells (not recorded which) from PBMCs. These TCRs come from a human donor in good health. Each CDR3 is given with its conserved first and last residue. The D gene is left open where the match is weak. Clone size is shown for a subset of rows, as once, few, many or a class of expanded clone.

D gene	J gene	V gene	clone size	CDR3 DNA	CDR3 protein
NA	TRBJ2-1	TRBV24-1	few	TGTGCCACCAGTGATTTTTCGGCAAGCAATGAGCAGTTCTTC	CATSDFSASNEQFF
NA	TRBJ2-1	TRBV25-1	many	TGTGCCAGCAAAAGGGGGGGCGAGCAGTTCTTC	CASKRGGEQFF
NA	TRBJ1-6	TRBV29-1	NA	TGCAGCGTTAAGGACAGTCCTAATTCACCCCTCCACTTT	CSVKDSPNSPLHF
TRBD2	TRBJ2-1	TRBV4-2	NA	TGTGCCAGCAGCCAAGATGTTGAGCGGGATTACGCCAATGAGCAGTTCTTC	CASSQDVERDYANEQFF
TRBD1	TRBJ2-7	TRBV20-1	many	TGCAGTGCTAGAGATGGGGACAGAGCCTACGAGCAGTACTTC	CSARDGDRAYEQYF
TRBD2	TRBJ2-3	TRBV7-9	NA	TGTGCCAGCAGCCCTAGCGGCTATAGCACAGATACGCAGTATTTT	CASSPSGYSTDTQYF
TRBD1	TRBJ2-7	TRBV20-1	NA	TGCAGTGCTAGAGATTACAGGGGCCTCTCCGAGCAGTACTTC	CSARDYRGLSEQYF
TRBD2	TRBJ2-1	TRBV19	many	TGTGCCAGTAGTATCCGGACTAGCGGGGTCTACAATGAGCAGTTCTTC	CASSIRTSGVYNEQFF
TRBD2	TRBJ2-1	TRBV11-2	many	TGTGCCAGCAGAAAACCCTTGACTAGCGGGTCGAACTACAATGAGCAGTTCTTC	CASRKPLTSGSNYNEQFF
NA	TRBJ1-2	TRBV5-1	NA	TGCGCCAGCAGCTCTTCCTGGACAGCCAACTATGGCTACACCTTC	CASSSSWTANYGYTF
NA	TRBJ1-6	TRBV5-8	many	TGTGCCAGCAGCTTGAGGGGTTCCTATAATTCACCCCTCCACTTT	CASSLRGSYNSPLHF
NA	TRBJ1-5	TRBV10-3	NA	TGTGCCAGCACCTTACCCCTTCCAGGTCAGCCCCAGCATTTT	CASTLPLPGQPQHF
NA	TRBJ2-7	TRBV19	NA	TGTGCCAGTAGTTTAAACAGGTTATCCTACGAGCAGTACTTC	CASSLNRLSYEQYF
NA	TRBJ1-2	TRBV29-1	NA	TGCAGCGTTGAAGATGGGGGGGCGTATGGCTACACCTTC	CSVEDGGAYGYTF
NA	TRBJ1-5	TRBV10-2	few	TGCGCCAGCCACGAACGAGGACTGGAGGCCAATCAGCCCCAGCATTTT	CASHERGLEANQPQHF
TRBD1	TRBJ2-2	TRBV10-3	once	TGTGCCATCAGGGGGACAGGGGGAGTAGGGCCCGGGGAGCTGTTTTTT	CAIRGTGGVGPGELFF
TRBD2	TRBJ2-1	TRBV7-6	NA	TGTGCCAGCAGCTTAAGAGCGGGAGGCAATGAGCAGTTCTTC	CASSLRAGGNEQFF
NA	TRBJ2-7	TRBV12-5	many	TGTGCTAGTGGCCTCACCGTTTACGAGCAGTACTTC	CASGLTVYEQYF
NA	TRBJ2-7	TRBV20-1	NA	TGCAGTTACCTACAGGGCTCCACCTACGAGCAGTACTTC	CSYLQGSTYEQYF
TRBD1	TRBJ2-5	TRBV24-1	once	TGTGCCACCAGTGACCCCGGACAGGGAGGAAAGACCCAGTACTTC	CATSDPGQGGKTQYF
NA	TRBJ2-3	TRBV5-1	NA	TGCGCCAGCAGCTTTACGATATCCACAGATACGCAGTATTTT	CASSFTISTDTQYF